The 21 T cell receptor beta chains reported below all come from one sample, sequenced in a study of T cells in Graves' hyperthyroidism and ophthalmopathy. The investigators amplified TCR beta CDR3 regions from RNA transcripts. HTBI primers drove first-round RT-PCR of the TCR CDR3. TCRdb redid the calling of the multiplex PCR reads with MiXCR, one entry per CDR3 protein. The table records under 350,000 distinct CDR3 sequences, approximately 15% of them present only once. The specimen was blood. Receptors originate from a woman aged 55-70 years with Graves' ophthalmopathy.

This clonotype was found many times. The chain has TRBV29-1 and TRBJ1-2, with 10 bases fitting TRBD1. The V segment lost 4 bases and the J segment 6 bases; nucleotides outside the gene matches: 5. The CDR3 has 13 amino acids. Germline V lookup: CDR1 SQVTM, CDR2 ANQGSEA. CDR3 in DNA: TGCAGCGTTGCTCCGGGACAGGGGCATGGCTACACCTTC. This encodes CSVAPGQGHGYTF.

The chain combines TRBV5-4 with TRBJ1-5, with a tentative D call TRBD1 (5 bases). Germline V gives CDR1 SGHNT, CDR2 YYREEE (reference sequence). V was shortened by 0 bases and J by 6 bases, with 10 bases between the two germline ends. The CDR3 totals 14 residues. CDR3 in amino acids: CASSLGGGAQPQHF. The CDR3 DNA is TGTGCCAGCAGCTTGGGGGGAGGGGCTCAGCCCCAGCATTTT.

On this clonotype itself: A much larger clone lies a single base off, so this may be a read error. The V gene is TRBV9, the J gene TRBJ1-1; 7 bases map to TRBD1. Germline lookup yields CDR1 SGDLS and CDR2 YYNGEE. The CDR3 runs to 15 residues. The CDR3: CAGSAYRGTNTEAFF. The CDR3 nucleotides are TGTGCCGGCAGCGCTTACAGGGGTACGAACACTGAAGCTTTCTTT.

The table lists this clonotype with a few counts. The chain is built from TRBV4-3 and TRBJ1-1; 10 nucleotides line up with TRBD1. The germline CDR1 and CDR2 sequences are LGHNA and YSLEER. J gave up 4 bases and V 3 bases, and 5 bases lay outside the gene matches. This CDR3 region has 15 residues. The CDR3 here is CASSQLGQGSTEAFF. DNA for the CDR3: TGCGCCAGCAGCCAGTTGGGACAGGGGAGCACTGAAGCTTTCTTT.

In this sample, this clonotype turned up a few times. This chain joins TRBV7-2 and TRBJ1-4; no clear D. Between the trimmed V and J ends, which lost 5 bases and 0 bases, there was a span of 7 bases. Germline-derived CDR1 and CDR2 are SGHTA and FQGNSA. This CDR3 region has 14 residues. CDR3 DNA: TGTGCCAGCAGCCTGCCTGCAACTAATGAAAAACTGTTTTTT. Residues: CASSLPATNEKLFF.

V usage is TRBV7-6 and J usage is TRBJ1-4; possibly TRBD1 for D (5 bases). Germline V gene lookup returns CDR1 SGHVS and CDR2 FNYEAQ. There are 17 residues in the CDR3. The V end was cut by 5 bases, the J end by 0 bases, with 16 bases between. For the CDR3, the DNA is TGTGCCAGCAGCGATATAAGAAACAGGTCAACTAATGAAAAACTGTTTTTT. Translating gives CASSDIRNRSTNEKLFF. The variable domain in full, completed from reference TRBV7-6 and TRBJ1-4, reads GAGVSQSPRYKVTKRGQDVALRCDPISGHVSLYWYRQALGQGPEFLTYFNYEAQQDKSGLPNDRFSAERPEGSISTLTIQRTEQRDSAMYRCASSDIRNRSTNEKLFFGSGTQLSVL.

This clonotype was counted at least ten times. The chain combines TRBV19 with TRBJ1-5, with TRBD1 matching 9 bases. V was clipped by 1 base and J by 7 bases; unmatched bases: 8. This CDR3 has 16 residues. Germline V CDR1 and CDR2: LNHDA, SQIVND (reference sequence). The CDR3 reads CASSIAGQGMMQPQHF. The DNA for the CDR3 is TGTGCCAGTAGTATAGCGGGACAGGGAATGATGCAGCCCCAGCATTTT.

This clonotype was counted at least ten times. The rearrangement uses TRBV27 and TRBJ1-5; D is uncertain. The CDR3 consists of 13 residues. Trimming took off 3 bases at V and 7 bases at J, with 10 bases between the two ends. Germline loops: CDR1 MNHEY, CDR2 SMNVEV (reference sequence). The CDR3 sequence is CASSLTGGQPQHF. CDR3 DNA: TGTGCCAGCAGTTTGACGGGTGGACAGCCCCAGCATTTT.

V usage is TRBV6-1 and J usage is TRBJ2-7; TRBD1 aligns across 7 bases. V trimming: 3 bases; J trimming: 4 bases; junction bases outside the gene matches: 6. From germline, CDR1 is MNHNS and CDR2 SASEGT. There are 14 residues in the CDR3. The CDR3 spells CASSDSGQLYEQYF. The CDR3 DNA reads TGTGCCAGCAGTGACTCGGGACAGTTATACGAGCAGTACTTC.

J is TRBJ2-2 and V is TRBV2; 7 bases fit TRBD1. Unmatched junction bases numbered 12, after V lost 6 bases and J lost 2 bases. CDR1 SNHLY and CDR2 FYNNEI come from the germline V gene. The CDR3 is 17 amino acids. CDR3 DNA sequence: TGTGCCAGCAGCTTGGCCCCGGGACAGATTAACACCGGGGAGCTGTTTTTT. Translation: CASSLAPGQINTGELFF.

This clonotype was seen repeatedly, ten times or more. The gene calls are TRBV7-6 and TRBJ1-1; 8 bases line up with TRBD1. The germline V gene encodes CDR1 SGHVS and CDR2 FNYEAQ. CDR3 length: 15 amino acids. Losses at the gene ends were 4 bases for V and 1 base for J; bases not matched to a gene: 5. The CDR3 bases are TGTGCCAGCAGCTCGTTACAGGGGGGGAACACTGAAGCTTTCTTT. This codes for CASSSLQGGNTEAFF.

This clonotype occurred a few times. The DNA of the CDR3 is TGTGCCAGCAGTTACTCGAGGGCAAATACGCAGTATTTT. Its translation is CASSYSRANTQYF. V is TRBV6-2 or TRBV6-3 and J is TRBJ2-3; tentatively, D is TRBD2 (5 bases). The V and J ends lost 0 bases and 7 bases respectively, with 8 bases between them. The germline CDR1 and CDR2 sequences are MNHEY and SVGEGT. This CDR3 is built from 13 residues.

Concerning this clonotype: This may arise from a read error, as a much more abundant clone is one base away. The CDR3 ends on some other residue instead of the conserved phenylalanine or tryptophan, so this is likely a read error. This rearrangement joins TRBV6-1 to TRBJ1-5; 7 bases match TRBD1. Per the germline V gene, CDR1 is MNHNS and CDR2 is SASEGT. V lost 4 bases to trimming and J lost 2 bases; unmatched junction nucleotides: 5. This CDR3 spans 15 amino acids. CDR3 region: CASSGQGTGNQPQHS. CDR3 in DNA: TGTGCCAGCAGTGGACAGGGTACGGGCAATCAGCCCCAGCATTCT.

This clonotype was counted at least ten times. The chain recombines TRBV3-1 with TRBJ2-7; D gene unclear. Per the germline V gene, CDR1 is LGHDT and CDR2 is YNNKEL (reference sequence). Deletions cut 8 bases from V and 1 base from J, with 15 bases between. CDR3 length: 14 amino acids. CDR3 amino acids: CASSIRTGSYEQYF. Written as DNA, the CDR3 is TGTGCCAGCTCAATCAGGACGGGTTCCTACGAGCAGTACTTC.

This clonotype appeared a few times. The chain uses TRBV14 and TRBJ1-3; D is unclear. The CDR3 loop spans 15 amino acids. V gave up 0 bases and J gave up 1 base, with 7 bases separating them. Germline-derived CDR1 and CDR2 are SGHDN and FVKESK. Here the CDR3 reads CASSQEGISGNTIYF. CDR3 bases: TGTGCCAGCAGCCAAGAAGGGATATCTGGAAACACCATATATTTT.

The chain has TRBV11-1 and TRBJ2-3; 8 bases align to TRBD2. This CDR3 comprises 18 residues. V lost 6 bases, J lost 0 bases, and 14 bases stayed unmatched. The V gene's germline CDR1 is SGHAT and CDR2 FQDESV (reference sequence). The DNA of the CDR3 is TGTGCCAGCAGTCAAGGACTAGCCCTCTCGAGAAGCACAGATACGCAGTATTTT. The encoded protein is CASSQGLALSRSTDTQYF. Full variable domain (missing parts from reference TRBV11-1 and TRBJ2-3): EAEVAQSPRYKITEKSQAVAFWCDPISGHATLYWYRQILGQGPELLVQFQDESVVDDSQLPKDRFSAERLKGVDSTLKIQPAELGDSAMYLCASSQGLALSRSTDTQYFGPGTRLTVL.

The chain links TRBV2 to TRBJ2-2; D unclear. Germline-derived CDR1 and CDR2 are SNHLY and FYNNEI. V was pared by 6 bases and J by 7 bases, with 12 bases between. The CDR3 runs to 13 residues. The CDR3 DNA reads as TGTGCCAGCAGCTCTCTTTGGGGCGGGGAGCTGTTTTTT. Encoded protein: CASSSLWGGELFF.

This clonotype was seen at least ten times. The chain links TRBV7-3 to TRBJ2-3, with 10 bases matching TRBD1. V lost 5 bases and J lost 1; bases outside the gene matches: 9. This CDR3 has 17 amino acids. Germline V CDR1 and CDR2: SGHTA, FQGTGA. The CDR3 reads CASSRGTGEGGTDTQYF. CDR3 bases: TGTGCCAGCAGCCGCGGGACAGGGGAGGGTGGCACAGATACGCAGTATTTT.

There are many counts of this clonotype. V is TRBV12-5 and J is TRBJ2-7; D possibly corresponds to TRBD1 (5 bases). The CDR3 contains 21 residues. Germline V gene sequence: CDR1 LGHNT, CDR2 FRNRAP. Between the trimmed V and J ends, which lost 0 bases and 0 bases, there was a span of 27 bases. This CDR3 is CASGLVLPFVLTQESSYEQYF. CDR3 DNA sequence: TGTGCTAGTGGTTTGGTACTTCCCTTTGTCCTAACACAGGAGAGCTCCTACGAGCAGTACTTC.

The rearrangement links TRBV30 to TRBJ1-2, with TRBD1 identical over 7 bases. From germline, CDR1 is GTSNPN and CDR2 SVGIG (reference sequence). With 0 bases clipped from V and 2 bases from J, the junction kept 6 bases outside the gene matches. CDR3 length: 15 residues. In DNA, the CDR3 is TGTGCCTGGAGTGTAACCCAGACAGGGAACTATGGCTACACCTTC. It encodes CAWSVTQTGNYGYTF.

The rearrangement links TRBV4-3 to TRBJ2-7, with a weak D call TRBD2 (6 bases). The CDR3 contains 15 residues. V was cut by 0 bases and J by 2 bases, with 11 bases left in between. The germline V gene encodes CDR1 LGHNA and CDR2 YSLEER. The CDR3 DNA reads as TGCGCCAGCAGCCAAGATCCAGCGGGTCCCTACGAGCAGTACTTC. Its protein is CASSQDPAGPYEQYF.